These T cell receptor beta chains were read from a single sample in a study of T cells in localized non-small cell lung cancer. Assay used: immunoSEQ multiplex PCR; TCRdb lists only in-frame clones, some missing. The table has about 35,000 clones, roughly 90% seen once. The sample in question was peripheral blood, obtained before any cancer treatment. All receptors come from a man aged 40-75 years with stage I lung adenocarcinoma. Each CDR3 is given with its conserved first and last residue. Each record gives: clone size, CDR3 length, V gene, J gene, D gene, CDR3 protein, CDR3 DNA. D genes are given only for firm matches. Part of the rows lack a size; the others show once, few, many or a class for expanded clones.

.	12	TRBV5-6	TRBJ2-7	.	CASSLGVRDEYF	TGTGCCAGCAGCTTGGGGGTCAGGGACGAGTACTTC
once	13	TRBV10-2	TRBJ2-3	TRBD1	CASSDTGVDTQYF	TGCGCCAGCAGTGATACAGGGGTAGATACGCAGTATTTT
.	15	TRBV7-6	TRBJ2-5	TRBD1	CASSSLETGVQTQYF	TGTGCCAGCAGCTCCCTAGAGACAGGGGTGCAGACCCAGTACTTC
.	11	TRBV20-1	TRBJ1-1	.	CSALMNTEAFF	TGCAGTGCTCTTATGAACACTGAAGCTTTCTTT
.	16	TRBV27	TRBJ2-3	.	CANEEGGVPRTDTQYF	TGTGCCAACGAAGAGGGGGGGGTACCCCGCACAGATACGCAGTATTTT
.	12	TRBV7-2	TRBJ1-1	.	CASSPVNTEAFF	TGTGCCAGCAGCCCGGTTAACACTGAAGCTTTCTTT
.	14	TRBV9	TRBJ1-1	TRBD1	CASSPTGGSTEAFF	TGTGCCAGCAGCCCTACAGGGGGTAGCACTGAAGCTTTCTTT
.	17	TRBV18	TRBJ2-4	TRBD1	CASSRTGGGLAKNIQYF	TGTGCCAGCTCCCGGACAGGGGGCGGGTTAGCCAAAAACATTCAGTACTTC
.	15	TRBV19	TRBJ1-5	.	CASQSASNSNQPQHF	TGTGCCAGTCAAAGCGCCAGTAATAGCAATCAGCCCCAGCATTTT
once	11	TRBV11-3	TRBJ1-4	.	CASSPYTGLFF	TGTGCCAGCAGCCCCTACACCGGACTGTTTTTT
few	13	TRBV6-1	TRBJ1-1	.	CASSHGQQTEAFF	TGTGCCAGCAGCCACGGACAACAAACTGAAGCTTTCTTT
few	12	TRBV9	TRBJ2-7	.	CASSAFGGSLSF	TGTGCCAGCAGCGCTTTCGGGGGCAGTCTGTCCTTC
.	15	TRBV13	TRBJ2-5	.	CASGPGDSEPETQYF	TGTGCCAGCGGGCCTGGTGACAGCGAACCAGAGACCCAGTACTTC
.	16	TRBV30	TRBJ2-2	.	CAWSVRGPANTGELFF	TGTGCCTGGAGTGTACGCGGCCCCGCGAACACCGGGGAGCTGTTTTTT
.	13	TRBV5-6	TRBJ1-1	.	CASSYSLNTEAFF	TGTGCCAGCAGCTACTCATTGAACACTGAAGCTTTCTTT
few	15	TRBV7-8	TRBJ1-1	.	CASSLDSVILRGAFF	TGTGCCAGCAGCTTGGACTCAGTAATCCTTCGTGGAGCTTTCTTT
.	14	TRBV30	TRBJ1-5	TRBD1	CAWRGTGRNQPQHF	TGTGCCTGGAGGGGGACAGGGCGCAATCAGCCCCAGCATTTT